These 12 T cell receptor beta chains were sequenced from one sample in a study of CD8 T cells in ankylosing spondylitis. TCRdb analysed the 5' RACE reads with MiXCR anew, one entry per CDR3 protein. This table holds about 240,000 distinct CDR3 sequences, about 9.1% found once. Input material: blood, either unsorted or a sorted T cell fraction (not recorded which). The receptors come from a male donor with ankylosing spondylitis or in good health (not recorded which).

This clonotype has at least ten counts. This chain connects TRBV12-3 or TRBV12-4 to TRBJ1-5; TRBD1 might be the D (6 bases). This CDR3 spans 14 amino acids. Trimming cost V 7 bases and J 7 bases, with 17 bases left between them. The DNA of the CDR3 is TGTGCCAGCAATCCGGCGGGGGCGGGACAGCCCCAGCATTTT. This sequence encodes CASNPAGAGQPQHF.

This clonotype was observed at least ten times. The V call is TRBV29-1, the J call TRBJ2-2, with 12 bases that match TRBD2. V shed 7 bases and J 4 bases; nucleotides not matched to a gene: 13. Per the germline V gene, CDR1 is SQVTM and CDR2 is ANQGSEA. The CDR3 is made up of 17 amino acids. CDR3: CSANGASGGATTGELFF. For the CDR3, the DNA is TGCAGCGCCAATGGGGCTAGCGGGGGGGCGACCACCGGGGAGCTGTTTTTT.

The table lists this clonotype with many counts. The chain has TRBV12-3 or TRBV12-4 and TRBJ2-1; no firm D call. CDR3 size: 12 residues. With 3 bases removed from V and 6 bases from J, the gap between germline ends came to 6 bases. In DNA, the CDR3 is TGTGCCAGCAGTTTCCCCGGCAATGAGCAGTTCTTC. Translation: CASSFPGNEQFF.

The sample holds many counts of this clonotype. The gene calls are TRBV7-8 and TRBJ2-1, with 9 bases identical to TRBD2. The V and J ends lost 3 bases and 1 base, in that order; junction bases with no gene match: 4. This CDR3 has 16 residues. The V gene's germline CDR1 is SGHVS and CDR2 FQNEAQ. CDR3 sequence: CASSFTSGLSYNEQFF. The DNA for the CDR3 is TGTGCCAGCAGCTTTACTAGCGGGTTATCCTACAATGAGCAGTTCTTC.

The gene calls are TRBV4-2 and TRBJ1-1; D is undetermined. Germline lookup yields CDR1 LGHNA and CDR2 YNFKEQ. The CDR3 consists of 14 residues. The ends were cut back, 1 base at V and 0 bases at J, with 6 bases in the middle. This CDR3 reads CASSQVMVNTEAFF. In nucleotides, the CDR3 is TGTGCCAGCAGCCAAGTGATGGTGAACACTGAAGCTTTCTTT.

There are many counts of this clonotype. The chain uses TRBV6-1 and TRBJ1-4, with 8 bases identical to TRBD1. The V and J ends lost 6 bases and 8 bases, in that order; junction bases with no gene match: 8. Germline lookup yields CDR1 MNHNS and CDR2 SASEGT. The CDR3 has 14 residues. The CDR3 here is CASSQGAVSEKLFF. The CDR3 coding sequence is TGTGCCAGCAGCCAGGGGGCAGTGAGCGAAAAACTGTTTTTT.

Only a few counts were recorded for this clonotype. The CDR3 bases are TGCGCCAGCAGCTCATGGGGGACAGGGCGAGATGAGCAGTTCTTC. This codes for CASSSWGTGRDEQFF. This rearrangement joins TRBV5-1 to TRBJ2-1; 9 nucleotides match TRBD1. Germline-derived CDR1 and CDR2 are SGHRS and YFSETQ. The CDR3 consists of 15 residues. Trimming cost V 3 bases and J 8 bases; bases outside gene matches: 9.

This clonotype was counted a few times. The chain uses TRBV29-1 and TRBJ2-5; D gene uncertain. Per germline, CDR1 SQVTM and CDR2 ANQGSEA. Trimming removed 6 bases at V and 0 bases at J, with 8 bases between. The CDR3 contains 12 residues. CDR3 sequence (DNA): TGCAGCGTCGCCGCGTACCAAGAGACCCAGTACTTC. It specifies CSVAAYQETQYF.

Many counts were recorded for this clonotype. The chain uses TRBV7-9 and TRBJ1-5; D possibly corresponds to TRBD1 (5 bases). Germline V CDR1 and CDR2: SEHNR, FQNEAQ (reference sequence). Trimming took off 1 base at V and 7 bases at J, with 8 bases between the two ends. The CDR3 is 13 residues long. The CDR3 sequence: CASSLGGPQPQHF. The CDR3 bases are TGTGCCAGCAGCTTAGGGGGCCCCCAGCCCCAGCATTTT.

This clonotype turned up a few times. The chain is built from TRBV19 and TRBJ2-7; D remains unclear. The CDR3 loop spans 15 amino acids. Germline V gene lookup returns CDR1 LNHDA and CDR2 SQIVND (reference sequence). The V gene lost 3 bases and the J gene lost 6 bases, with 18 bases spanning the gap. This chain's CDR3 is CASSISDLGSLEQYF. For the CDR3, the DNA is TGTGCCAGTAGTATCTCGGACCTAGGATCCCTCGAGCAGTACTTC.

This clonotype has ten or more counts. The chain couples TRBV5-6 to TRBJ1-3; D uncertain. From germline, CDR1 is SGHDT and CDR2 YYEEEE. This CDR3 is built from 13 residues. Trimming shortened V by 0 bases and J by 4 bases, and 5 bases separated the two germline ends. CDR3 nucleotide sequence: TGTGCCAGCAGCTTGGCCGTCGGAAACACCATATATTTT. This encodes CASSLAVGNTIYF.

CDR3 sequence (DNA): TGTGCCTGGAGTGTTATGAACACCGGGGAGCTGTTTTTT. As protein: CAWSVMNTGELFF. J is TRBJ2-2 and V is TRBV30; no definite D call. Germline V gene sequence: CDR1 GTSNPN, CDR2 SVGIG (reference sequence). Trimming took 0 bases from V and 1 from J, leaving 3 bases between them. The CDR3 has 13 amino acids.